What follows are 11 T cell receptor beta chains derived from one specimen sequenced in a study of tumor-infiltrating lymphocytes in primary liver carcinoma. A constant-region primer primed TCR beta cDNA synthesis from 400 to 550 ng of total RNA. The TCR beta library was amplified through three nested multiplex PCR rounds in a modified ARM-PCR procedure. The study ran its first two PCR rounds for about 11 cycles each, using TRBV1-TRBV30 forward primers and a C-beta reverse primer. TCRdb called the multiplex PCR reads again in MiXCR, with one record for every CDR3 protein. The sample consists of about 180,000 distinct CDR3 sequences, over 50% of them appearing once. Germline DNA was extracted too, while blood RNA derived from unsorted whole blood. The specimen was peripheral blood. Receptors were obtained from a middle-aged man with primary liver carcinoma and hepatitis B virus infection.

V usage is TRBV4-1 and J usage is TRBJ2-7; 11 positions match TRBD2. The CDR3 extends over 16 amino acids. V dropped 4 bases and J dropped 0; count of bases not matched to a gene: 5. Germline V CDR1 and CDR2: MGHRA, YSYEKL. DNA of the CDR3: TGCGCCAGCAGCCTTCAACTAGCGGGAGACTCCTACGAGCAGTACTTC. It encodes CASSLQLAGDSYEQYF.

This clonotype was observed at least ten times. The rearrangement joins TRBV13 to TRBJ2-5; D may be TRBD2 (5 bases). Germline CDR1 is PRHDT and CDR2 is FYEKMQ (reference sequence). Trimming removed 2 bases from V and 4 bases from J, with 11 bases in between. The CDR3 sequence is 14 residues long. CDR3 residues: CASSLRSSGETQYF. The CDR3 coding sequence is TGTGCCAGCAGCTTACGGTCAAGCGGAGAGACCCAGTACTTC.

Points on this clonotype: The junction and the germline gene differ at one end; a read error may be behind it. This chain uses TRBV6-6 with TRBJ2-7; TRBD1 is a possible D gene (5 bases). Germline CDR1 reads MNHNY; CDR2 reads SVGAGI (reference sequence). This CDR3 spans 14 amino acids. The CDR3 DNA sequence: TGTGCCTGCAGTTACCGACAGCTTCCCTACGAGCAGTACTTC. Its protein is CACSYRQLPYEQYF.

Remarks on this clonotype: Since no conserved phenylalanine or tryptophan closes the CDR3, a read error is the likely cause. The chain combines TRBV6-5 with TRBJ2-7, with D tentatively TRBD1 (5 bases). Germline CDR1 is MNHEY and CDR2 is SVGAGI. The V end was cut by 5 bases, the J end by 2 bases, with 16 bases between. CDR3 length equals 15 residues. CDR3 sequence: CASSASTVPTYEQYL. The CDR3 nucleotides are TGTGCCAGCAGTGCTTCGACAGTACCTACCTACGAGCAGTACTTG.

V usage is TRBV11-2 and J usage is TRBJ2-7, with TRBD1 matching over 7 bases. V shed 9 bases, J shed 2 bases, and the junction held 13 bases outside the gene matches. The CDR3 contains 15 residues. CDR1 and CDR2 (germline): SGHAT, FQNNGV. In DNA, the CDR3 is TGTGCCAGTCGCCTAGCTCCGGACAGGCCCTACGAGCAGTACTTC. Its translation is CASRLAPDRPYEQYF.

On this clonotype: The conserved phenylalanine or tryptophan is not found at the CDR3 terminus, so this likely reflects a read error. V is TRBV11-2 and J is TRBJ2-2; no firm D call. CDR1 is SGHAT and CDR2 is FQNNGV in the germline V gene. The CDR3 totals 13 residues. The CDR3 loop is CASTRQHTGELFS. In DNA form, the CDR3 reads TGCGCCAGCACGAGACAACACACCGGGGAGCTGTTTTCT.

The chain uses TRBV6-6 and TRBJ2-3; D is uncertain. CDR3 length: 12 amino acids. V was shortened by 3 bases and J by 4 bases, with 5 bases between the two germline ends. Germline CDR1 reads MNHNY; CDR2 reads SVGAGI (reference sequence). The chain's CDR3 is CASSYVSDTQYF. In DNA, the CDR3 is TGTGCCAGCAGTTATGTATCAGATACGCAGTATTTT.

This chain connects TRBV11-1 to TRBJ2-5; D is tentatively TRBD1 or TRBD2 (6 bases each). In germline, CDR1 is SGHAT, CDR2 FQDESV (reference sequence). The CDR3 is made up of 14 amino acids. V lost 8 bases to trimming and J lost 5 bases, with 18 bases between them. DNA of the CDR3: TGTGCCAGCGACTGGCGGACCGGGGGCGAGACCCAGTACTTC. Its protein product is CASDWRTGGETQYF.

This chain uses TRBV29-1 with TRBJ1-1, with unresolved D. Per the germline V gene, CDR1 is SQVTM and CDR2 is ANQGSEA. Trimming pared 7 bases from V and 1 base from J, leaving 10 bases between. CDR3 length: 12 amino acids. CDR3 region: CSAGSGNTEAFF. DNA for the CDR3: TGCAGCGCGGGATCAGGGAACACTGAAGCTTTCTTT.

The V and J genes are TRBV30 and TRBJ2-3, with D perhaps matching TRBD1 (5 bases). The CDR3 contains 13 residues. V was trimmed by 3 bases and J by 10 bases, leaving 17 bases between them. The germline V gene has CDR1 GTSNPN and CDR2 SVGIG (reference sequence). CDR3 loop: CAWSVLGAISQYF. The CDR3 bases are TGTGCCTGGAGCGTACTTGGGGCCATCTCGCAGTATTTT. Using reference TRBV30 and TRBJ2-3 for the parts outside the CDR3, the full variable domain is SQTIHQWPATLVQPVGSPLSLECTVEGTSNPNLYWYRQAAGRGLQLLFYSVGIGQISSEVPQNLSASRPQDRQFILSSKKLLLSDSGFYLCAWSVLGAISQYFGPGTRLTVL.

This clonotype was seen a single time. The genes are TRBV11-2 and TRBJ2-2; tentatively, D is TRBD1 (5 bases). CDR3 length: 14 amino acids. CDR1 and CDR2 (germline): SGHAT, FQNNGV. Trimming shortened V by 2 bases and J by 3 bases, and 7 bases separated the two germline ends. This CDR3 reads CASSLLRDTGELFF. The CDR3 DNA sequence: TGTGCCAGCAGCTTACTCAGGGACACCGGGGAGCTGTTTTTT. Variable domain in full (rest from reference TRBV11-2 and TRBJ2-2): EAGVAQSPRYKIIEKRQSVAFWCNPISGHATLYWYQQILGQGPKLLIQFQNNGVVDDSQLPKDRFSAERLKGVDSTLKIQPAKLEDSAVYLCASSLLRDTGELFFGEGSRLTVL.